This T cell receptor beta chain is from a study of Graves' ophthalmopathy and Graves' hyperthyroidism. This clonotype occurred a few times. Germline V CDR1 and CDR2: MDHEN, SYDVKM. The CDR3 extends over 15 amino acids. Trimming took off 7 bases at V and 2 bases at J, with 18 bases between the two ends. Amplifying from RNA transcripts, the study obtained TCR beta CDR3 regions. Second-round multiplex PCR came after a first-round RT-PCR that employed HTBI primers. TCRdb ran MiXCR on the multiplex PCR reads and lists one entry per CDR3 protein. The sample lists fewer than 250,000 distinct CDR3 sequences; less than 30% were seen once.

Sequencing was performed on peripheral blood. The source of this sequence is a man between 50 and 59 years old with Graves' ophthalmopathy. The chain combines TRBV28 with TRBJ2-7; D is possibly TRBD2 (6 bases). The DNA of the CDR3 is TGTGCCAGCACCCGAGGAGGGGTCTCCACCTACGAGCAGTACTTC. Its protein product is CASTRGGVSTYEQYF.